The 11 T cell receptor beta chains reported below all come from one sample, sequenced in a study of blood T cells in healthy people across ages (dated by TCRdb to 2013 to 2016). The library came from 5' RACE. Sequencing used an Illumina HiSeq 2500. A second roughly 7 to 11 cycle PCR used a sample-barcoded 5' primer and a J-beta primer mix. The raw public data were reprocessed by TCRdb itself: fastp quality trimming at Q25, MiXCR clonotype calling, in-frame beta chains only. When rows share a CDR3 protein, they turn into one entry using the most common DNA and genes. For this sample there are 1.2 million to 1.5 million distinct CDR3 sequences; around 39% appear just once. Roughly 8.2% of the sample is held by the ten biggest clonotypes. Sequencing was done on a sample of blood. The receptors come from a woman younger than 35 in good health.

This clonotype was seen a few times. J is TRBJ2-7 and V is TRBV30; D unresolved. The V gene's germline CDR1 is GTSNPN and CDR2 SVGIG (reference sequence). This CDR3 has 14 residues. V was shortened by 1 base and J by 0 bases, with 10 bases between the two germline ends. In DNA, the CDR3 is TGTGCCTGGAGTGGCGGAATCCCCTCCTACGAGCAGTACTTC. Translated: CAWSGGIPSYEQYF.

This clonotype was seen many times. The chain has TRBV20-1 and TRBJ1-2; 7 bases align to TRBD1. Trimming cost V 5 bases and J 3 bases; bases outside gene matches: 6. Germline V gives CDR1 DFQATT, CDR2 SNEGSKA (reference sequence). The CDR3 length is 13 residues. CDR3 loop: CSAPATGYYGYTF. The CDR3 DNA is TGCAGTGCTCCCGCGACAGGGTACTATGGCTACACCTTC.

The rearrangement uses TRBV5-1 and TRBJ2-7; TRBD2 aligns across 7 bases. The V gene's germline CDR1 is SGHRS and CDR2 YFSETQ. V lost 0 bases and J lost 3; bases outside the gene matches: 9. CDR3 length: 16 amino acids. The CDR3 region is CASSLDRQGLNYEQYF. The CDR3 region has the DNA TGCGCCAGCAGCTTGGATCGGCAGGGACTAAACTACGAGCAGTACTTC. Combining the CDR3 with reference TRBV5-1 and TRBJ2-7 gives the whole variable domain KAGVTQTPRYLIKTRGQQVTLSCSPISGHRSVSWYQQTPGQGLQFLFEYFSETQRNKGNFPGRFSGRQFSNSRSEMNVSTLELGDSALYLCASSLDRQGLNYEQYFGPGTRLTVT.

The gene calls are TRBV28 and TRBJ1-1, with 8 nucleotides matching TRBD1. The CDR3 extends over 16 amino acids. The V and J ends lost 6 bases and 1 base, in that order; junction bases with no gene match: 10. Germline CDR1 MDHEN, CDR2 SYDVKM. The CDR3 spells CASRETGGGKNTEAFF. In DNA form, the CDR3 reads TGTGCCAGCAGGGAAACAGGGGGAGGGAAGAACACTGAAGCTTTCTTT.

The chain uses TRBV29-1 and TRBJ2-5; weak D call: TRBD1 (6 bases). The ends were cut back, 7 bases at V and 11 bases at J, with 17 bases in the middle. Germline-derived CDR1 and CDR2 are SQVTM and ANQGSEA. This CDR3 is 11 amino acids long. CDR3 amino acids: CSARTGFEQYF. The CDR3 DNA reads as TGCAGCGCGCGTACAGGGTTTGAGCAGTACTTC.

The sample holds a few counts of this clonotype. The chain uses TRBV11-1 and TRBJ2-7, with D tentatively TRBD1 or TRBD2 (6 bases each). Per germline, CDR1 SGHAT and CDR2 FQDESV (reference sequence). The CDR3 contains 14 residues. V was clipped by 4 bases and J by 2 bases, with 12 bases between them. CDR3 in amino acids: CASSSLGGPYEQYF. DNA of the CDR3: TGTGCCAGCAGCTCCCTAGGGGGGCCCTACGAGCAGTACTTC. The variable domain in full, with the rest retrieved from reference TRBV11-1 and TRBJ2-7, is EAEVAQSPRYKITEKSQAVAFWCDPISGHATLYWYRQILGQGPELLVQFQDESVVDDSQLPKDRFSAERLKGVDSTLKIQPAELGDSAMYLCASSSLGGPYEQYFGPGTRLTVT.

The genes are TRBV4-1 and TRBJ2-2, with D possibly TRBD2 on 5 matching bases. CDR1 is MGHRA and CDR2 is YSYEKL in the germline V gene. V dropped 0 bases and J dropped 2 bases, with 10 bases sitting between them. The CDR3 runs 16 residues. The CDR3 sequence is CASSQDFEGNTGELFF. Here the CDR3 DNA reads TGCGCCAGCAGCCAAGATTTCGAGGGAAACACCGGGGAGCTGTTTTTT.

The table lists this clonotype with a few counts. The chain carries TRBV7-6 and TRBJ2-5; D remains ambiguous. The CDR3 consists of 16 residues. The V gene's germline CDR1 is SGHVS and CDR2 FNYEAQ. V lost 4 bases to trimming and J lost 1 base, with 16 bases between them. The CDR3 region has the DNA TGTGCCAGCAGCTCCCCAGGAAGGACCAGCCAAGAGACCCAGTACTTC. As protein: CASSSPGRTSQETQYF. The full variable domain, rest sourced from reference TRBV7-6 and TRBJ2-5, is GAGVSQSPRYKVTKRGQDVALRCDPISGHVSLYWYRQALGQGPEFLTYFNYEAQQDKSGLPNDRFSAERPEGSISTLTIQRTEQRDSAMYRCASSSPGRTSQETQYFGPGTRLLVL.

This chain uses TRBV20-1 with TRBJ2-3, with TRBD1 as a possible D gene (6 bases). Germline V CDR1 and CDR2: DFQATT, SNEGSKA (reference sequence). The CDR3 runs 14 residues. Trimming left V 6 bases short and J 4 bases short, with 17 bases between. CDR3 amino acids: CSAGRGDGADTQYF. The CDR3 DNA sequence: TGCAGTGCCGGCAGGGGAGATGGGGCAGATACGCAGTATTTT.

This clonotype turned up a few times. The chain joins TRBV4-1 to TRBJ2-1, with a tentative D call TRBD2 (5 bases). The V end was cut by 4 bases, the J end by 9 bases, with 19 bases between. The CDR3 extends over 15 amino acids. CDR1 is MGHRA, CDR2 YSYEKL, per germline. The CDR3 protein is CASSPGVVIVGEQFF. The CDR3 coding sequence is TGCGCCAGCAGCCCCGGGGTAGTCATCGTGGGTGAGCAGTTCTTC.

The chain couples TRBV6-1 to TRBJ2-3; 9 bases match TRBD2. This CDR3 is built from 15 residues. The V gene end was trimmed by 6 bases and the J gene end by 5 bases; junction bases not matched to a gene: 9. In germline, CDR1 is MNHNS, CDR2 SASEGT. The CDR3 DNA sequence: TGTGCCAGCAGACTAGCGGGTGCGGGGAGAGATACGCAGTATTTT. It is translated as CASRLAGAGRDTQYF.